This TCR beta chain was recovered during a study of shared clonotypes between healthy human individuals. Study findings and constraints: Sampling involved blood alone; tissue repertoires likely differ.

In germline, CDR1 is MNHEY, CDR2 SVGAGI. V was trimmed by 2 bases and J by 4 bases, leaving 9 bases between them. This CDR3 comprises 13 residues. Measured with immunoSEQ multiplex PCR; TCRdb has only the in-frame clones, and not every one. Of roughly 700,000 clones listed, 90% are singletons. The CD8 memory fraction combined CD45RO+ cells with TemRA cells (CCR7-negative CD45RA+). Concerning this clone itself: The antigen is unknown.

This receptor was obtained from a man aged 18 to 29 in good health. Some clones in this sample may be carry-over from other donors' samples. V gene TRBV6-5 combines with J gene TRBJ2-7; D uncertain. The specimen was memory CD8+ T cells from PBMCs. Subset meaning: CD45RO+ cells pooled with CCR7-negative TemRA cells. The CDR3 protein is CASSYDPNYEQYF. Here the CDR3 DNA reads TGTGCCAGCAGTTACGACCCTAATTACGAGCAGTACTTC.